The sequence of this T cell receptor (beta chain) was determined in a study of Ad26.COV2.S vaccination and SARS-CoV-2 variants. About the research overall: Intramuscularly, Ad26.COV2.S was given either once or twice, 56 days apart.

The V segment lost 7 bases and the J segment 2 bases; nucleotides outside the gene matches: 9. The CDR3 runs to 15 residues. Germline V gene sequence: CDR1 MNHEY, CDR2 SVGAGI. Sequencing was performed with immunoSEQ multiplex PCR; in TCRdb, only in-frame clones are kept and a portion is missing. The sample includes roughly 500,000 clones, roughly 89% of them seen just once. As for treatment: roughly 18 received Ad26.COV2.S at low or high dose, single or two shots; a few received placebo; per-sample allocation not given. The samples date from day 63 after the first vaccine or placebo injection. The receptor comes from a person aged 18-60 years who received the Ad26.COV2.S COVID-19 vaccine or a placebo. The source was peripheral blood, collected in a trial of Ad26.COV2.S vaccine versus placebo. The chain couples TRBV6-5 to TRBJ1-2; TRBD1 agrees at 8 bases. This CDR3 is CASNPGQGLNYGYTF. CDR3 nucleotides: TGTGCCAGCAACCCCGGACAGGGCTTGAACTATGGCTACACCTTC.